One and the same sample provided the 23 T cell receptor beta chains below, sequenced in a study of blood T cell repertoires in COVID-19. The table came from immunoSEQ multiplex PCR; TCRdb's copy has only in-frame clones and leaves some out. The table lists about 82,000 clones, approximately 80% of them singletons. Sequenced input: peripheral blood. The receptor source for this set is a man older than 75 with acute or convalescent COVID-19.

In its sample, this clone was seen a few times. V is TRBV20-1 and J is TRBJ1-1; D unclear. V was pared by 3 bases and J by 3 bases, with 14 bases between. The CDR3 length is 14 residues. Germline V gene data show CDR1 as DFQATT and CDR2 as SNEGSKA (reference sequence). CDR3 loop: CSASWVGGDTEAFF. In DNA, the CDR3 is TGCAGTGCTAGTTGGGTTGGAGGCGACACTGAAGCTTTCTTT.

CDR3 nucleotides: TGCGCCAGCAGCGCCCTGGGACAGAAAAACATTCAGTACTTC. Its protein is CASSALGQKNIQYF. The J gene is TRBJ2-4, the V gene TRBV5-1; 7 bases align to TRBD1. Trimming cost V 4 bases and J 4 bases; bases outside gene matches: 5. Germline values: CDR1 SGHRS, CDR2 YFSETQ. This CDR3 has 14 residues.

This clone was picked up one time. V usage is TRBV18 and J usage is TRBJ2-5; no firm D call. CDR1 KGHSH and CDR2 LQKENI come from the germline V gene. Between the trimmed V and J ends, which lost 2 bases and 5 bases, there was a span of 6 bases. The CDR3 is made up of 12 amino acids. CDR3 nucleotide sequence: TGTGCCAGCTCACCAACGAGTGAGACCCAGTACTTC. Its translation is CASSPTSETQYF. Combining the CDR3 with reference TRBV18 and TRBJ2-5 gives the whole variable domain NAGVMQNPRHLVRRRGQEARLRCSPMKGHSHVYWYRQLPEEGLKFMVYLQKENIIDESGMPKERFSAEFPKEGPSILRIQQVVRGDSAAYFCASSPTSETQYFGPGTRLLVL.

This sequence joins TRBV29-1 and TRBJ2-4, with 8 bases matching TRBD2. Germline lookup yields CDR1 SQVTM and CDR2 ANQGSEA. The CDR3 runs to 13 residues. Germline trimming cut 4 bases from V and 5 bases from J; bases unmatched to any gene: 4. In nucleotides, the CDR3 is TGCAGCGTTGCGACTAGCGCTGAAAACATTCAGTACTTC. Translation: CSVATSAENIQYF.

DNA for the CDR3: TGTGCCAGCAGTTCTGCGACAGGGGGTCACTACAATGAGCAGTTCTTC. Its protein is CASSSATGGHYNEQFF. The chain couples TRBV28 to TRBJ2-1; 9 bases are a match to TRBD1. Germline CDR1 reads MDHEN; CDR2 reads SYDVKM. V was pared by 4 bases and J by 3 bases, with 7 bases of the junction left unmatched. This CDR3 comprises 16 residues.

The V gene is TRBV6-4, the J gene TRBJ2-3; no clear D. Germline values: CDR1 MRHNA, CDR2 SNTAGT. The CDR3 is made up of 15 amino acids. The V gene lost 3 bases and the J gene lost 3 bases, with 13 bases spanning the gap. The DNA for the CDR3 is TGTGCCAGCAGTGAAGCAGCCTCCGGGACAGATACGCAGTATTTT. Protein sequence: CASSEAASGTDTQYF.

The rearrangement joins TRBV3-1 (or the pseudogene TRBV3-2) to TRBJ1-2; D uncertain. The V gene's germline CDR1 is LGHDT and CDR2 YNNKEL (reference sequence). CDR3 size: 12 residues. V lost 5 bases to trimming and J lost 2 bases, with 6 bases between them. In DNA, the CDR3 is TGTGCCAGCAGCACTACCAACTATGGCTACACCTTC. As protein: CASSTTNYGYTF.

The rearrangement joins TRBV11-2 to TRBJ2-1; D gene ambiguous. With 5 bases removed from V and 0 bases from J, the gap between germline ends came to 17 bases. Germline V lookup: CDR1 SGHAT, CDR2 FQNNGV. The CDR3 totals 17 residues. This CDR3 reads CASSIQINTDSYNEQFF. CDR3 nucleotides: TGTGCCAGCAGCATTCAAATAAACACAGACTCCTACAATGAGCAGTTCTTC.

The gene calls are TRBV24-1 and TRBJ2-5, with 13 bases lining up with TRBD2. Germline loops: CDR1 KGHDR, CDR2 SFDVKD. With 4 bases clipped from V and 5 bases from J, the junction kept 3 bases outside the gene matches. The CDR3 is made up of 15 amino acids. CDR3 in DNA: TGTGCCACCAGTGACTGGACTAGCGGGAGTGAGACCCAGTACTTC. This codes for CATSDWTSGSETQYF.

This CDR3 is CASSYMASGDQETQYF. The CDR3 coding sequence is TGTGCCAGCAGTTACATGGCTAGCGGAGACCAAGAGACCCAGTACTTC. The chain recombines TRBV6-2 or TRBV6-3 with TRBJ2-5, with 7 bases lining up with TRBD2. V gave up 2 bases and J gave up 0 bases; unmatched junction bases: 6. The CDR3 totals 16 residues. Germline CDR1 is MNHEY and CDR2 is SVGEGT.

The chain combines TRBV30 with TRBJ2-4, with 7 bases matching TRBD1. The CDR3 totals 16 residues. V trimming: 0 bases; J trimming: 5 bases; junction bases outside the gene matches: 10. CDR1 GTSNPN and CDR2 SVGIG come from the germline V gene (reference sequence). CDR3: CAWSVGTAPGQNIQYF. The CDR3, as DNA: TGTGCCTGGAGTGTCGGGACAGCCCCGGGTCAAAACATTCAGTACTTC.

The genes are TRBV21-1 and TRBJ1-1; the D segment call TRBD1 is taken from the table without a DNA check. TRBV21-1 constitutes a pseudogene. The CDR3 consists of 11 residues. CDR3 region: CASSSHSKAFF. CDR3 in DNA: TGTGCCAGCAGCTCTCACAGCAAAGCTTTCTTT.

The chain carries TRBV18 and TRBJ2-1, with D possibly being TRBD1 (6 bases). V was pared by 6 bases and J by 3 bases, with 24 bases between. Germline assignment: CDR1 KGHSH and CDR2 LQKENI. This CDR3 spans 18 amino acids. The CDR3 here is CASSRTPRLGAGYNEQFF. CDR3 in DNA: TGTGCCAGCTCTAGAACCCCGAGGTTGGGGGCCGGCTACAATGAGCAGTTCTTC.

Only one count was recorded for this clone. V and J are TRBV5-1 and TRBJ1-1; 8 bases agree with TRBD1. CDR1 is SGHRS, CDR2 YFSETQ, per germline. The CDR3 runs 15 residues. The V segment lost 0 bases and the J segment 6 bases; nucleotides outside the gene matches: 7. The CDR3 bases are TGCGCCAGCAGCTTGGAGGGTGCAGGGGGCTCTGAAGCTTTCTTT. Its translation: CASSLEGAGGSEAFF.

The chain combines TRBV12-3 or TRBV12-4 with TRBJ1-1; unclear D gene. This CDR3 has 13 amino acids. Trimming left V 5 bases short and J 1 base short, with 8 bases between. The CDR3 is CASSPTRNTEAFF. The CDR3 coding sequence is TGTGCCAGCAGTCCAACACGGAACACTGAAGCTTTCTTT.

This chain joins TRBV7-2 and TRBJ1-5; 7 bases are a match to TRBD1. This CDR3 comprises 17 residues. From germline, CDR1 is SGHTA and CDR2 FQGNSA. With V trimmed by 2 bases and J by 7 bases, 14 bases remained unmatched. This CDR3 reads CASSLQGRGSPWQPQHF. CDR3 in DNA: TGTGCCAGCAGCTTACAAGGCAGGGGGTCCCCTTGGCAGCCCCAGCATTTT.

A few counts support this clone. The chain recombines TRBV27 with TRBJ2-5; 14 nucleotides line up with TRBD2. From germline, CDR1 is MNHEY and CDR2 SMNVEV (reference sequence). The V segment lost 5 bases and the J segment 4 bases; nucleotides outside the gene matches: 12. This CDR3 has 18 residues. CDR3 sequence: CASSPPPGLAGVAETQYF. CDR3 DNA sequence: TGTGCCAGCAGTCCCCCCCCGGGACTAGCGGGAGTGGCAGAGACCCAGTACTTC.

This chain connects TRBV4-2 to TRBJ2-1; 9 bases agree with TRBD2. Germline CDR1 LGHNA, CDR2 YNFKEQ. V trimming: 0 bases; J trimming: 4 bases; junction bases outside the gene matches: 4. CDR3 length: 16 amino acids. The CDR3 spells CASSQDRSGRYNEQFF. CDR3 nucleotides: TGTGCCAGCAGCCAAGATAGGAGCGGGAGGTACAATGAGCAGTTCTTC.

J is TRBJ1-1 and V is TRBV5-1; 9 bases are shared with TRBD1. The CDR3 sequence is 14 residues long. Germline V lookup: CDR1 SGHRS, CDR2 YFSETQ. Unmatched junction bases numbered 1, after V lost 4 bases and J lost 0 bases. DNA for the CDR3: TGCGCCAGCAGCCGGGACAGGGTGAACACTGAAGCTTTCTTT. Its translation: CASSRDRVNTEAFF.

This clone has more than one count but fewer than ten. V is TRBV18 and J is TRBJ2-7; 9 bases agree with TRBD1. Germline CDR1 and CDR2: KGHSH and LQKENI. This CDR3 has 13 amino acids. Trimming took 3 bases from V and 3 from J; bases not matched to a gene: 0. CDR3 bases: TGTGCCAGCTCACCGACAGGGGGCTACGAGCAGTACTTC. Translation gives CASSPTGGYEQYF. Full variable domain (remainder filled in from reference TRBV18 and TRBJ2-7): NAGVMQNPRHLVRRRGQEARLRCSPMKGHSHVYWYRQLPEEGLKFMVYLQKENIIDESGMPKERFSAEFPKEGPSILRIQQVVRGDSAAYFCASSPTGGYEQYFGPGTRLTVT.

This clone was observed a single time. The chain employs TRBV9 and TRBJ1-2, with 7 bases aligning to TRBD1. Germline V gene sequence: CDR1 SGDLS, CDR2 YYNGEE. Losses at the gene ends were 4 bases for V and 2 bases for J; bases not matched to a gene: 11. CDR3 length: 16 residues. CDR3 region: CASSPQGGAINYGYTF. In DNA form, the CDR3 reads TGTGCCAGCAGCCCCCAAGGGGGCGCGATAAACTATGGCTACACCTTC.

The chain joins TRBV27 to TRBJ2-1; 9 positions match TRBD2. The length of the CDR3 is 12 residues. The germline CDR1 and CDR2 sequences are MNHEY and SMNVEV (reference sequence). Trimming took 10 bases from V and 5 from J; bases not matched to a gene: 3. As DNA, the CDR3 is TGTGCCACCGGGACTAGCCACAATGAGCAGTTCTTC. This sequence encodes CATGTSHNEQFF.

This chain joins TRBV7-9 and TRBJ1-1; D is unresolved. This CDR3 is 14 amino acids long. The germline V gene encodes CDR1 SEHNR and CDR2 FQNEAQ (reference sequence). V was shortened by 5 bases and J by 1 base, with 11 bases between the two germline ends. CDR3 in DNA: TGTGCCAGCAGCCCCGACACCCAGAACACTGAAGCTTTCTTT. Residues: CASSPDTQNTEAFF.